These 17 T cell receptor beta chains originate from one sample sequenced in a study of Ad26.COV2.S vaccination and SARS-CoV-2 variants. Libraries were prepared by immunoSEQ multiplex PCR; TCRdb keeps only in-frame clonotypes and omits some of them. The sample yields about 480,000 clones, around 88% seen once. The treatment was: roughly 20 received Ad26.COV2.S at low or high dose, single or two shots; roughly 5 received placebo; per-sample allocation not given. The samples were gathered on day 63 after the first injection of vaccine or placebo. The material sequenced was peripheral blood, taken in a trial of Ad26.COV2.S vaccine versus placebo. The receptors were sampled from a person between 18 and 60 years old who received the Ad26.COV2.S COVID-19 vaccine or a placebo.

The rearrangement joins TRBV28 to TRBJ1-5; weak D call: TRBD1 (5 bases). The CDR3 extends over 16 amino acids. Germline loops: CDR1 MDHEN, CDR2 SYDVKM. V lost 5 bases and J 3 bases, leaving 17 bases between the germline ends. The CDR3 DNA reads TGTGCCAGCAGTCCTGACGCGGGGGGGGACAATCAGCCCCAGCATTTT. Encoded protein: CASSPDAGGDNQPQHF.

This chain joins TRBV19 and TRBJ2-1; no clear D gene. The CDR3 loop spans 12 amino acids. Germline CDR1 reads LNHDA; CDR2 reads SQIVND (reference sequence). The V gene lost 3 bases and the J gene lost 9 bases, with 9 bases spanning the gap. CDR3 sequence (DNA): TGTGCCAGTAGTATTCAGTCGGGTGAGCAGTTCTTC. Its protein product is CASSIQSGEQFF.

J is TRBJ2-1 and V is TRBV27; D may be TRBD2 (6 bases). Germline V gives CDR1 MNHEY, CDR2 SMNVEV (reference sequence). The CDR3 runs 14 residues. Between the trimmed V and J ends, which lost 5 bases and 8 bases, there was a span of 16 bases. CDR3 sequence (DNA): TGTGCCAGCAGTCATAGTGTTAGCGGCCATGAGCAGTTCTTC. This sequence encodes CASSHSVSGHEQFF.

The CDR3: CASSLYRDSSYEQYF. The CDR3 DNA reads as TGTGCCAGCAGTCTCTACAGAGACTCATCCTACGAGCAGTACTTC. This chain links TRBV6-5 with TRBJ2-7; unclear D gene. This CDR3 region has 15 residues. Trimming left V 5 bases short and J 1 base short, with 15 bases between. Germline V gene data show CDR1 as MNHEY and CDR2 as SVGAGI.

V is TRBV4-2 and J is TRBJ1-5, with D possibly matching TRBD1 (5 bases). This CDR3 region has 15 residues. Per the germline V gene, CDR1 is LGHNA and CDR2 is YNFKEQ. The ends were cut back, 4 bases at V and 2 bases at J, with 12 bases in the middle. The CDR3 DNA follows: TGTGCCAGCAGCCCGGGGGGGACGGGCAATCAGCCCCAGCATTTT. Protein product: CASSPGGTGNQPQHF.

V gene TRBV15 combines with J gene TRBJ1-5, with D possibly being TRBD1 (5 bases). The germline CDR1 and CDR2 sequences are LNHNV and YYDKDF (reference sequence). Trimming cost V 1 base and J 3 bases, with 7 bases left between them. The CDR3 covers 14 residues. CDR3: CATSRAGTNQPQHF. The CDR3 coding sequence is TGTGCCACCAGCAGAGCAGGGACCAATCAGCCCCAGCATTTT.

V usage is TRBV2 and J usage is TRBJ2-1, with D uncertain. Germline V lookup: CDR1 SNHLY, CDR2 FYNNEI. CDR3 size: 11 residues. Trimming took off 6 bases at V and 8 bases at J, with 8 bases between the two ends. The CDR3 loop reads CASSPFDEQFF. CDR3 nucleotide sequence: TGTGCCAGCAGCCCTTTCGATGAGCAGTTCTTC.

This clone was picked up one time. The chain has TRBV27 and TRBJ2-1, with D maybe TRBD2 (5 bases). CDR3 size: 15 residues. Trimming removed 3 bases from V and 2 bases from J, with 11 bases in between. The germline V gene encodes CDR1 MNHEY and CDR2 SMNVEV (reference sequence). CDR3 coding DNA: TGTGCCAGCAGTTTCTTGGGAGCCCCCTACAATGAGCAGTTCTTC. This sequence encodes CASSFLGAPYNEQFF.

This clone showed up just once. This chain connects TRBV6-5 to TRBJ1-1; unclear D gene. Germline V CDR1 and CDR2: MNHEY, SVGAGI. Trimming removed 2 bases from V and 0 bases from J, with 4 bases in between. The CDR3 length is 13 residues. The CDR3 nucleotides are TGTGCCAGCAGTTACAGCATGAACACTGAAGCTTTCTTT. This encodes CASSYSMNTEAFF.

This sequence joins TRBV5-1 and TRBJ2-1, with TRBD2 as a possible D gene (6 bases). Germline-derived CDR1 and CDR2 are SGHRS and YFSETQ. V gave up 3 bases and J gave up 9 bases, with 19 bases separating them. CDR3 length: 15 amino acids. CDR3 nucleotides: TGCGCCAGCAGCTGGGAGCGGTCCTCCGGGGGTGAGCAGTTCTTC. Protein product: CASSWERSSGGEQFF.

This clone was seen more than once but under ten times. A much more abundant neighbour one base away suggests this may be a read error. The chain employs TRBV7-9 and TRBJ1-2, with TRBD1 matching 9 bases. The CDR3 extends over 13 amino acids. Trimming at V came to 5 bases and at J to 3 bases, leaving 1 base not matched to a gene. The germline V gene has CDR1 SEHNR and CDR2 FQNEAQ (reference sequence). The CDR3 protein is CASSRTGDYGYTF. The CDR3 coding sequence is TGTGCCAGCAGCCGGACAGGGGACTATGGCTACACCTTC.

This clone was observed a single time. The chain carries TRBV5-5 and TRBJ2-3, with D uncertain. Between the trimmed V and J ends, which lost 2 bases and 7 bases, there was a span of 5 bases. The germline CDR1 and CDR2 sequences are SGHKS and YYEKEE (reference sequence). This CDR3 is built from 11 residues. In DNA, the CDR3 is TGTGCCAGCAGCTTTGGTCATACGCAGTATTTT. This gives the protein CASSFGHTQYF.

The chain is built from TRBV28 and TRBJ1-4; maybe TRBD1 (5 bases). Trimming removed 3 bases at V and 10 bases at J, with 15 bases between. The CDR3 has 14 residues. The V gene's germline CDR1 is MDHEN and CDR2 SYDVKM. CDR3 coding DNA: TGTGCCAGCAGTTTGGGTCTTCCAAGGGGAAAACTGTTTTTT. Its translation: CASSLGLPRGKLFF.

This chain connects TRBV4-2 to TRBJ2-7; D is uncertain. The CDR3 consists of 16 residues. V lost 0 bases and J lost 13, with 25 bases in between. Germline CDR1 reads LGHNA; CDR2 reads YNFKEQ. CDR3 loop: CASSQDRDRPTSRLYF. DNA for the CDR3: TGTGCCAGCAGCCAAGATAGAGACCGACCTACGAGCAGGCTTTACTTC.

The chain carries TRBV6-5 and TRBJ1-1; no clear D gene. V lost 1 base, J lost 8 bases, and 11 bases lay in between. CDR1 is MNHEY, CDR2 SVGAGI, per germline. The CDR3 consists of 13 residues. The CDR3 sequence: CASSYLTSTEAFF. The CDR3 DNA follows: TGTGCCAGCAGTTACTTAACTTCCACGGAAGCTTTCTTT.

This clone was counted only a few times. This chain connects TRBV7-9 to TRBJ2-7; D ambiguous. The length of the CDR3 is 12 residues. Germline CDR1 reads SEHNR; CDR2 reads FQNEAQ (reference sequence). Trimming took 7 bases from V and 0 from J, leaving 7 bases between them. CDR3 loop: CASTESSYEQYF. In DNA form, the CDR3 reads TGTGCCAGCACTGAGAGCTCCTACGAGCAGTACTTC.

The chain joins TRBV6-4 to TRBJ2-1; D uncertain. The V and J ends lost 5 bases and 5 bases respectively, with 16 bases between them. The CDR3 has 15 amino acids. CDR1 and CDR2 (germline): MRHNA, SNTAGT. The CDR3 coding sequence is TGTGCCAGCAGTTCGGGCCAAGGCCCGAACAATGAGCAGTTCTTC. It specifies CASSSGQGPNNEQFF.